The 2 T cell receptor beta chains reported below all come from one sample, sequenced in a study of shared clonotypes between healthy human individuals. In the naive CD8 group, cells lacked CD45RO and were positively selected for CCR7, so terminally differentiated effector memory CD45RA+ cells were left out. Measured with immunoSEQ multiplex PCR; TCRdb has only the in-frame clones, and not every one. The repertoire has about 550,000 clones, roughly 95% of them found once; the top ten carry approximately 0.1%. Material for sequencing was naive CD8+ T cells sorted from blood. These receptors were collected from a woman between 25 and 40 years old in good health.

V usage is TRBV5-4 and J usage is TRBJ2-5; D is ambiguous. V was cut by 0 bases and J by 0 bases, with 6 bases left in between. In germline, CDR1 is SGHNT, CDR2 YYREEE (reference sequence). This CDR3 has 14 residues. CDR3 amino acids: CASSLGGYQETQYF. The CDR3 nucleotides read TGTGCCAGCAGCTTGGGTGGTTACCAAGAGACCCAGTACTTC.

V and J are TRBV27 and TRBJ2-6; possible D gene TRBD1, 5 bases. Trimming stripped 1 base from V and 2 bases from J, with 9 bases between. The CDR3 covers 16 residues. Germline V CDR1 and CDR2: MNHEY, SMNVEV (reference sequence). DNA for the CDR3: TGTGCCAGCAGTTTATTCCCAGGGCCTGGGGCCAACGTCCTGACTTTC. This gives the protein CASSLFPGPGANVLTF.